This T cell receptor beta chain was retrieved from a study of blood T cell repertoires in COVID-19. Looking at the study overall: Collection of acute and convalescent COVID-19 samples took place in the United States, Italy and Spain. PBMCs, B-cell-depleted T cells, or T cells provided the cDNA or gDNA that made up the material.

Profiled with immunoSEQ multiplex PCR; TCRdb holds only in-frame clones, not every one. This sample has fewer than 80,000 clones, with roughly 90% found just once. V was clipped by 6 bases and J by 3 bases; unmatched bases: 5. Per the germline V gene, CDR1 is SEHNR and CDR2 is FQNEAQ (reference sequence). CDR3 length: 14 residues. Worth noting for this clone: Other DNA sequences within the sample encode an identical CDR3.

The receptor was isolated from a woman older than 75 with active or convalescent COVID-19. The material sequenced was peripheral blood. The chain couples TRBV7-9 to TRBJ2-3; TRBD1 agrees at 8 bases. This CDR3 reads CASSSGTGTDTQYF. CDR3 coding DNA: TGTGCCAGCAGTTCCGGGACAGGAACAGATACGCAGTATTTT.